The rows below give T cell receptor beta chains drawn from one sample of a study of regulatory T cells in long-lasting Graves disease. TCRdb itself ran the multiplex PCR reads through MiXCR, one entry per CDR3 protein. The repertoire has around 500,000 distinct CDR3 sequences, 15% to 20% of them found once; the top ten carry approximately 25%. The same sample was also studied in work on T cells in Graves' hyperthyroidism and ophthalmopathy.

Source: peripheral blood mononuclear cells (PBMCs), taken at new diagnosis, from a patient treated with antithyroid drugs. The receptors come from a middle-aged woman with Graves disease. Both conserved end residues are part of each CDR3. The D gene is left open where the match is weak. Part of the rows lack a size; the others show once, few, many or a class for expanded clones.

>few|NA|TRBJ2-2|TRBV12-3/TRBV12-4
TGTGCCAGCATGTCCAAGAACACCGGGGAGCTGTTTTTT
CASMSKNTGELFF
>NA|TRBD1|TRBJ2-3|TRBV20-1
TGCAGTGCTACCGACAGGGTACCAGATACGCAGTATTTT
CSATDRVPDTQYF
>few|TRBD1|TRBJ2-7|TRBV3-1
TGTGCCAGCAGCCCCGATCGGGGACAGGGGGTCCACGAGCAGTACTTC
CASSPDRGQGVHEQYF
>few|NA|TRBJ1-1|TRBV7-2
TGTGCCAGCAGCGTAGTGGGGGGCAGGAGTAACACTGAAGCTTTCTTT
CASSVVGGRSNTEAFF
>few|NA|TRBJ1-1|TRBV28
TGTGCCAGCAGTTACTCGTTGGGACAAGTGAACACTGAAGCTTTCTTT
CASSYSLGQVNTEAFF
>many|NA|TRBJ1-2|TRBV6-1
TGTGCAGTCGGGCCTTCCTATGGCTACACCTTC
CAVGPSYGYTF
>NA|TRBD1|TRBJ1-2|TRBV3-1
TGTGCCAGCAGCCAGGGCCGGACAGGGGGGGACTATGGCTACACCTTC
CASSQGRTGGDYGYTF
>NA|TRBD1|TRBJ1-2|TRBV10-3
TGTGCCATCAGTGAAGCCCCGGGACAGGGCTTCTATGGCTACACCTTC
CAISEAPGQGFYGYTF
>many|TRBD1|TRBJ1-2|TRBV12-3/TRBV12-4
TGTGCCAGCACACCGGGGACAGCCTATGGCTACACCTTC
CASTPGTAYGYTF
>many|NA|TRBJ2-7|TRBV7-2
TGTGCCAGCAGCTTAGGGGCCTACGAGCAGTACTTC
CASSLGAYEQYF
>NA|NA|TRBJ1-2|TRBV6-2/TRBV6-3
TGTGCCAGCAGTTACCTCCCCGAGCCCTTACAGGGTATCCCTAACTATGGCTACACCTTC
CASSYLPEPLQGIPNYGYTF
>many|TRBD1|TRBJ1-6|TRBV12-3/TRBV12-4
TGTGCCAGCAGCCCGGGACAGATCAATTCACCCCTCCACTTT
CASSPGQINSPLHF
>many|NA|TRBJ2-7|TRBV12-3/TRBV12-4
TGTGCCAGCAGTTTAGACAAGAAGGGCGAGCAGTACTTC
CASSLDKKGEQYF
>NA|TRBD1|TRBJ2-5|TRBV12-3/TRBV12-4
TGTGCCAGCAGCGGACAGGGATTTGAGACCCAGTACTTC
CASSGQGFETQYF
>few|NA|TRBJ2-3|TRBV29-1
TGCAGCGCCCGACCCAACACAGATACGCAGTATTTT
CSARPNTDTQYF
>many|NA|TRBJ2-3|TRBV9
TGTGCCAGCAGCGTAGGGGTACCGGCGCCCGATACGCAGTATTTT
CASSVGVPAPDTQYF
>NA|NA|TRBJ1-4|TRBV20-1
TGCAGTGCTCAAAATAATGAAAAACTGTTTTTT
CSAQNNEKLFF
>NA|NA|TRBJ1-1|TRBV18
TGTGCCAGCTCACCCCTGGACAGAGCACGAGAAGGAAACACTGAAGCTTTCTTT
CASSPLDRAREGNTEAFF
>few|NA|TRBJ1-4|TRBV7-9
TGTGCCAGCAGCTTAGCGGGAGCAACTAATGAAAAACTGTTTTTT
CASSLAGATNEKLFF
>NA|NA|TRBJ2-2|TRBV2
TGTGCCAGCAGTGTGAGGGAAACCGGGGAGCTGTTTTTT
CASSVRETGELFF
>many|TRBD2|TRBJ2-5|TRBV5-1
TGCGCCAGCAGCCCCGGGGGGGCCGAAGAGACCCAGTACTTC
CASSPGGAEETQYF
>NA|TRBD1|TRBJ1-4|TRBV11-3
TGTGCCAGCAGCTTAGACCTTGGACAGGGTAATGAAAAACTGTTTTTT
CASSLDLGQGNEKLFF
>many|NA|TRBJ2-1|TRBV6-5
TGTGCCAGCAGTTACGGCCCGGACGGCAATGAGCAGTTCTTC
CASSYGPDGNEQFF
>many|NA|TRBJ1-2|TRBV3-1
TGTGCCAGCAGCGGACCCGCGTGGGGTGGCTACACCTTC
CASSGPAWGGYTF
>many|NA|TRBJ1-5|TRBV2
TGTGCCAGCAGTGAATTCTCAGGGGTAGGTCAGCCCCAGCATTTT
CASSEFSGVGQPQHF
>NA|TRBD2|TRBJ2-2|TRBV2
TGTGCCAGCAGCAAAGGGGTACTAGCGGGAGGGGAGCTGTTTTTT
CASSKGVLAGGELFF
>many|TRBD2|TRBJ2-5|TRBV7-8
TGTGCCAGCAACCCTTCGGATGCGGGGGGTCAAGAGACCCAGTACTTC
CASNPSDAGGQETQYF
>few|NA|TRBJ2-2|TRBV7-3
TGTGCCAGCAGCCTTTATACCAGGACGGCGAACACCGGGGAGCTGTTTTTT
CASSLYTRTANTGELFF
>many|NA|TRBJ2-7|TRBV12-3/TRBV12-4
TGTGCCAGCAGTTTGACACACTACGAGCAGTACTTC
CASSLTHYEQYF
>few|NA|TRBJ1-4|TRBV6-2/TRBV6-3
TGTGCCAGCAGTTACAAACAGGAGTTTAATGAAAAACTGTTTTTT
CASSYKQEFNEKLFF
>few|NA|TRBJ1-1|TRBV11-2
TGTGCCAGCAGCATACGACGCGAGGGAAACACTGAAGCTTTCTTT
CASSIRREGNTEAFF
>many|NA|TRBJ2-1|TRBV7-2
TGTGCCAGCAGCTCGACAAGGGGTTCGAACAATGAGCAGTTCTTC
CASSSTRGSNNEQFF
>NA|NA|TRBJ1-1|TRBV7-6
TGTGCCAGCAGCCCGCAGGCATTAGTCAACACTGAAGCTTTCTTT
CASSPQALVNTEAFF
>NA|NA|TRBJ2-1|TRBV11-3
TGTGCCAGCAGCTTAGGGGACTCCAATGAGCAGTTCTTC
CASSLGDSNEQFF
>many|NA|TRBJ2-6|TRBV13
TGTGCCAGCAGCAGAGCCCACTCTGGGGCCAACGTCCTGACTTTC
CASSRAHSGANVLTF
>NA|TRBD1|TRBJ2-6|TRBV19
TGTGCCAGTAGTATGGTGGACAGGGGAACATCTGGGGCCAACGTCCTGACTTTC
CASSMVDRGTSGANVLTF
>many|NA|TRBJ2-7|TRBV12-3/TRBV12-4
TGTGCCAGCAGTTTGACCCTAGGGGAGCAGTACTTC
CASSLTLGEQYF
>many|NA|TRBJ1-1|TRBV15
TGTGCCACCAGCAGGGCCTTGTCTAACACTGAAGCTTTCTTT
CATSRALSNTEAFF
>few|TRBD1|TRBJ2-1|TRBV25-1
TGTGCCAGCAGTGAGCCGGGACAGGGCTACAATGAGCAGTTCTTC
CASSEPGQGYNEQFF
>few|NA|TRBJ2-7|TRBV27
TGTGCCAGCGCCCCCACAGGCATCTACGAGCAGTACTTC
CASAPTGIYEQYF
>many|TRBD1|TRBJ1-1|TRBV10-3
TGTGCCATCAGTCCAAACAGGGGTAACACTGAAGCTTTCTTT
CAISPNRGNTEAFF
>many|TRBD1|TRBJ1-2|TRBV2
TGTGCCAGCAGAGGATCCGGGACAGGGAGAAACTATGGCTACACCTTC
CASRGSGTGRNYGYTF
>many|TRBD1|TRBJ1-1|TRBV5-6
TGTGCCAGCAGCTGGGGGACAGGGGGAGCGAACACTGAAGCTTTCTTT
CASSWGTGGANTEAFF
>NA|NA|TRBJ1-3|TRBV19
TGTGCCAGTAGTACAGCCAGCTCTGGAAACACCATATATTTT
CASSTASSGNTIYF
>NA|NA|TRBJ2-5|TRBV19
TGTGCCAGTAGTGGGACATGGGGCCAAGAGACCCAGTACTTC
CASSGTWGQETQYF